This is a list of T cell receptor beta chains from one sample in a study of cytomegalovirus exposure and HLA in healthy donors. Profiling relied on immunoSEQ multiplex PCR, and the TCRdb table lists in-frame clones only, not all of them. The sample records over 150,000 clones, approximately 86% being singletons. The sample was PBMCs. The source of these receptors is a young man in good health and CMV-seropositive. Both conserved end residues are trimmed from each CDR3. The order of the fields is V gene, D gene, J gene, clone size, CDR3 protein. D genes are given only for firm matches. The size of a clone is reported for some rows only, either as once, few or many, or as a class for expanded clones.

TRBV29-1	.	TRBJ1-1	.	SVDGGLVLGNTEAF
TRBV5-1	.	TRBJ2-6	.	ASSLAASDYGPGANVLT
TRBV9	TRBD2	TRBJ2-1	once	ASSVGSAGGMVDEQF
TRBV7-3	.	TRBJ2-2	.	ASSPSRDTGELF
TRBV11-2	.	TRBJ1-4	few	ASSLSQGRGEKLF
TRBV29-1	.	TRBJ1-1	.	SVEYMNTEAF
TRBV15	TRBD2	TRBJ2-7	.	ATSRGTSGGYEQY
TRBV13	TRBD2	TRBJ2-7	once	ASSFSGMYEQY
TRBV4-3	TRBD1	TRBJ2-7	.	ASSQEGRQGDEQY
TRBV19	.	TRBJ1-1	.	ASMRRGLSTEAF
TRBV18	.	TRBJ1-4	.	ASSERNEKLF
TRBV19	.	TRBJ2-2	.	ASSSGGELF
TRBV9	.	TRBJ2-2	.	ASSVGLELSGELF
TRBV27	TRBD2	TRBJ2-7	.	ASSPKGLANYEQY
TRBV7-9	TRBD1	TRBJ2-7	.	ASSREQGPSYEQY
TRBV7-3	TRBD1	TRBJ1-1	.	ASSLTPLRGQTEAF
TRBV10-3	TRBD2	TRBJ2-3	.	AISESPAGGSDTQY
TRBV19	TRBD1	TRBJ1-2	.	ASSPASLTDRVHYGYT
TRBV30	.	TRBJ2-3	.	AWSTSTDTQY
TRBV6-1	.	TRBJ2-2	.	ASSDRWGGNTGELF
TRBV7-9	TRBD1	TRBJ2-7	few	ASSLGTGSYEQY
TRBV6-6	TRBD1	TRBJ1-2	.	ASSWTGLDGYT
TRBV30	TRBD2	TRBJ2-3	once	AWRGGVGDTQY
TRBV6-4	TRBD2	TRBJ2-3	.	ASSPSGGADTQY
TRBV7-6	.	TRBJ1-6	.	ASSPQGYNSPLH
TRBV2	.	TRBJ2-4	.	ASSVAGIQY
TRBV27	TRBD2	TRBJ2-1	.	ASSHGLAGGLYNEQF
TRBV7-7	TRBD2	TRBJ2-5	.	ASSFRGGAAVETQY
TRBV5-1	.	TRBJ2-6	.	ASSLEGMGSGANVLT
TRBV6-1	TRBD2	TRBJ2-5	.	ASTLGGAETQY
TRBV7-6	TRBD2	TRBJ2-1	.	ASGMVAGGSSYNEQF
TRBV18	TRBD1	TRBJ1-1	.	ASSPGQGGNTEAF
TRBV6-5	.	TRBJ2-1	.	ASSYRGSYNEQF
TRBV18	TRBD1	TRBJ1-1	.	ASSPGQGVNTEAF
TRBV6-1	.	TRBJ1-1	.	ASSETGKDTEAF
TRBV6-6	.	TRBJ2-7	.	ASSYRDLPYEQY
TRBV7-2	TRBD1	TRBJ1-2	.	ASSRDSVMGPYGYT
TRBV14	TRBD1	TRBJ2-7	.	ASSLTGDNYYEQY
TRBV19	TRBD2	TRBJ2-7	.	ASSSQATSGTYEQY
TRBV6-5	TRBD1	TRBJ1-1	.	ASSPQGQGGLGAF
TRBV5-6	.	TRBJ2-7	few	ASSFNSPYEQY
TRBV27	.	TRBJ1-2	few	ASSFRGKGNYGYT
TRBV7-2	TRBD2	TRBJ2-7	.	ASSLRGGRPYEQY
TRBV2	.	TRBJ1-3	.	ASNPAGNTIY
TRBV25-1	.	TRBJ2-4	.	ASGGTGENIQY
TRBV5-4	TRBD1	TRBJ1-2	.	ASSTGTATPYGYT
TRBV5-1	TRBD2	TRBJ2-1	.	ASRPLAEAYNEQF
TRBV19	TRBD1	TRBJ2-1	few	ASSPPGTGIYNEQF
TRBV18	.	TRBJ1-5	few	ASSQGFGNQPQH
TRBV5-1	.	TRBJ1-4	.	ASSGQGHGEKLF
TRBV5-1	TRBD1	TRBJ2-7	.	ASSLVGTGSYEQY
TRBV27	.	TRBJ2-1	.	ASSGRASLGGEQF
TRBV6-6	TRBD1	TRBJ2-7	.	ASSYGQGAYEQY
TRBV5-6	TRBD2	TRBJ2-5	.	ASSLLSGGETQY
TRBV13	TRBD2	TRBJ2-7	.	ASSKIRASGSAYEQY
TRBV30	TRBD2	TRBJ2-1	.	AWSSGGGINEQF
TRBV11-2	.	TRBJ2-7	.	ASSLVADQRYEQY